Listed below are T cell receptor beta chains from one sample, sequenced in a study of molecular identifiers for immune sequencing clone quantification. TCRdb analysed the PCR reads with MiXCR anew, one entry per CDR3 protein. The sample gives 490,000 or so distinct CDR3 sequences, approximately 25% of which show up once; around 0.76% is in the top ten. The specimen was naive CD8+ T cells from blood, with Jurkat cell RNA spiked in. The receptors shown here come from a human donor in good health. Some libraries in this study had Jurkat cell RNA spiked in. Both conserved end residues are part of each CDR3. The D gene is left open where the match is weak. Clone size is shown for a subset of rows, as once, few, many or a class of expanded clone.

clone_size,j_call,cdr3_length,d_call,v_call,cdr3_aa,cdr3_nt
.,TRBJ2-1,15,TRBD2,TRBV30,CASSGGGSSLDEQFF,TGTGCCTCCAGTGGCGGGGGTTCATCCCTCGATGAGCAGTTCTTC
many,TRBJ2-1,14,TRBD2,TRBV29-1,CSVPGLATHNEQFF,TGCAGCGTCCCGGGACTAGCGACTCACAATGAGCAGTTCTTC
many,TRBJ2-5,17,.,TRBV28,CASSTYQERPPQETQYF,TGTGCCAGCAGTACTTACCAAGAACGGCCCCCACAAGAGACCCAGTACTTC
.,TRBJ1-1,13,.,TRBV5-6,CASSRCLYTEAFF,TGTGCCAGCAGCAGGTGTCTCTACACTGAAGCTTTCTTT
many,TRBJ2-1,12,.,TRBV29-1,CSVEDRGNEQFF,TGCAGCGTTGAAGATCGTGGAAATGAGCAGTTCTTC
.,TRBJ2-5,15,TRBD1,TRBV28,CASSLLRDREETQYF,TGTGCCAGCAGTTTACTTCGGGACAGGGAGGAGACCCAGTACTTC
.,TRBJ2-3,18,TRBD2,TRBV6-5,CASSYSRLAGGPGDTQYF,TGTGCCAGCAGTTACTCGAGACTAGCGGGAGGGCCCGGGGATACGCAGTATTTT
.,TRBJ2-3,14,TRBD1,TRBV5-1,CASIQGMSTDTQYF,TGCGCCAGCATACAGGGGATGTCGACAGATACGCAGTATTTT
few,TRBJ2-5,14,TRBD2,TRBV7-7,CASSLPGLSETQYF,TGTGCCAGCAGCTTGCCGGGACTATCGGAGACCCAGTACTTC
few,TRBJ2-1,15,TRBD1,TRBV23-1,CASSQGTGDNNEQFF,TGCGCCAGCAGTCAAGGGACAGGGGACAACAATGAGCAGTTCTTC
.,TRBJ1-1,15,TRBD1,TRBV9,CASGPWTGDPAEAFF,TGTGCCAGCGGCCCCTGGACAGGGGATCCGGCTGAAGCTTTCTTT
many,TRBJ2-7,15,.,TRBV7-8,CASSPGAVSSYEQYF,TGTGCCAGCAGCCCGGGGGCGGTTAGCTCCTACGAGCAGTACTTC
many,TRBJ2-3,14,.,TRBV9,CASSVAGSTDTQYF,TGTGCCAGCAGCGTAGCGGGTAGCACAGATACGCAGTATTTT
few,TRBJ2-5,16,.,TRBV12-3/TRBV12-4,CASSSPGLPGQETQYF,TGTGCCAGCAGCTCTCCGGGACTCCCTGGACAAGAGACCCAGTACTTC
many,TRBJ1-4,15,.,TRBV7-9,CASSLVGGTNEKLFF,TGTGCCAGCAGCTTAGTTGGGGGGACTAATGAAAAACTGTTTTTT
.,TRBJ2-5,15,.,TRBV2,CASSERGDSQETQYF,TGTGCCAGCAGTGAAAGGGGGGATAGCCAAGAGACCCAGTACTTC
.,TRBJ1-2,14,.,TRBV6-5,CASSSEQGPYGYTF,TGTGCCAGCAGTTCAGAACAGGGACCCTATGGCTACACCTTC
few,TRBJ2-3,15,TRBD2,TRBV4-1,CASSQLTSATDTQYF,TGCGCCAGCAGCCAATTGACTAGCGCCACAGATACGCAGTATTTT
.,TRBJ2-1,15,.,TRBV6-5,CASSSDGDSYNEQFF,TGTGCCAGCAGCTCAGACGGGGACTCCTACAATGAGCAGTTCTTC
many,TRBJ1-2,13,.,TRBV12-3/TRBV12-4,CASSPGLNYGYTF,TGTGCCAGCAGTCCGGGTCTTAACTATGGCTACACCTTC
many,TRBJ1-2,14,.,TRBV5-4,CAGGGSGSNYGYTF,TGTGCCGGCGGAGGTAGCGGATCTAACTATGGCTACACCTTC
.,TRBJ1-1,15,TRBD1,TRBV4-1,CASSQERQGGTEAFF,TGCGCCAGCAGCCAAGAACGACAGGGTGGTACTGAAGCTTTCTTT
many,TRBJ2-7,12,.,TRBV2,CARAGGTGEQYF,TGTGCCAGGGCCGGGGGGACAGGCGAGCAGTACTTC
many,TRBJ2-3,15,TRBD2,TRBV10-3,CATGSTGGSTDTQYF,TGTGCCACGGGGTCGACGGGGGGAAGTACAGATACGCAGTATTTT
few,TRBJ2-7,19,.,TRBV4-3,CASSQDPPIRQGGPYEQYF,TGCGCCAGCAGCCAAGATCCGCCCATTCGGCAGGGAGGCCCTTACGAGCAGTACTTC
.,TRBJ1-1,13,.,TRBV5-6,CASSLYEYTEAFF,TGTGCCAGCAGCCTTTACGAGTACACTGAAGCTTTCTTT
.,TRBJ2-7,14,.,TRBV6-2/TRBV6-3,CASRPGMVLYEQYF,TGTGCCAGCAGACCGGGAATGGTACTATACGAGCAGTACTTC
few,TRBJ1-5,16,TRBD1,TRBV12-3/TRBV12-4,CASSAGTGGSNQPQHF,TGTGCCAGCAGTGCCGGGACAGGGGGAAGCAATCAGCCCCAGCATTTT
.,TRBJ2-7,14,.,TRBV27,CASGYSGRTHEQYF,TGTGCCAGCGGCTACTCGGGCAGGACTCACGAGCAGTACTTC
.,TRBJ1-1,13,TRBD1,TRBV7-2,CASWDRLNTEAFF,TGTGCCAGCTGGGACAGATTGAACACTGAAGCTTTCTTT
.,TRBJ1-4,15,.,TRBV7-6,CASSAGQPKGEKLFF,TGTGCCAGCAGCGCGGGACAACCCAAGGGTGAAAAACTGTTTTTT
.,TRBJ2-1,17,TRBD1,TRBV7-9,CASSPAPGQGSYNEQFF,TGTGCCAGCAGCCCAGCCCCGGGACAGGGTTCCTACAATGAGCAGTTCTTC
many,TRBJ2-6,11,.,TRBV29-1,CSCSWANVLTF,TGCAGCTGTAGTTGGGCCAACGTCCTGACTTTC
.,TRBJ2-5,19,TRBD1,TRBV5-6,CASSLGGTGPRSLQETLYF,TGTGCCAGCAGCTTGGGGGGGACAGGGCCGAGATCCCTCCAAGAGACCCTGTACTTC
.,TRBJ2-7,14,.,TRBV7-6,CASSPGPTPYEQYF,TGTGCCTCCTCCCCGGGTCCAACCCCCTACGAGCAGTACTTC
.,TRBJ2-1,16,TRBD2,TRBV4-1,CASSQIAAGGPDEQFF,TGCGCCAGCAGCCAAATCGCAGCGGGAGGGCCTGATGAGCAGTTCTTC
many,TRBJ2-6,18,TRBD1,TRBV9,CASSGRRGFSSGANVLTF,TGTGCCAGCAGCGGGCGCAGGGGGTTTTCCTCTGGGGCCAACGTCCTGACTTTC
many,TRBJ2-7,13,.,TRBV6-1,CASTRDGSYEQYF,TGTGCCAGCACCCGGGACGGCTCCTACGAGCAGTACTTC
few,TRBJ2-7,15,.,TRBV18,CASSPGIGQAYEQYF,TGTGCCAGCTCTCCCGGGATTGGGCAAGCGTATGAGCAGTACTTC
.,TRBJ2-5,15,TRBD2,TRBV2,CARRAWLAGVEPQSF,TGTGCCCGCCGTGCCTGGCTCGCGGGAGTTGAGCCCCAGTCCTTC
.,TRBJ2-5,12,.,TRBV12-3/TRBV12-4,CASRGRQEAQYF,TGTGCCAGCCGGGGCAGGCAAGAGGCCCAGTACTTC
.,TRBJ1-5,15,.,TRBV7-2,CASSLVGVNNQLQHF,TGTGCCAGCAGCTTAGTAGGGGTTAACAATCAGCTCCAGCATTTT
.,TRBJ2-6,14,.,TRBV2,CASRLHSGANVLTF,TGTGCCAGCAGGCTGCACTCTGGGGCCAACGTCCTGACTTTC
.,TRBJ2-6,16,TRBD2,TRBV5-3,CASSGGGGSGANVLTF,TGTGCCAGCTCAGGCGGGGGAGGATCTGGGGCCAACGTCCTGACTTTC
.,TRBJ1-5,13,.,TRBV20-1,CSARVATGQPQHF,TGCAGTGCTAGAGTGGCTACGGGACAGCCCCAGCATTTT
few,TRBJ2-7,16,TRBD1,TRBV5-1,CASSLDYGTGYYEQYF,TGCGCCAGCAGCTTGGATTACGGGACAGGATACTACGAGCAGTACTTC
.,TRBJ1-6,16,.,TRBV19,CASSVTASSYNSPLHF,TGTGCCAGTAGTGTGACGGCTAGCTCCTATAATTCACCCCTCCACTTT
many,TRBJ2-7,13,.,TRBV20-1,CSARDGQSYEQYF,TGCAGTGCTCGTGACGGGCAAAGCTACGAGCAGTACTTC
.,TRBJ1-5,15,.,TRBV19,CASSMGRYSNQPQHF,TGTGCCAGTAGTATGGGCAGGTATAGCAATCAGCCCCAGCATTTT
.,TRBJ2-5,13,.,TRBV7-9,CASSFPGGETQYF,TGTGCCAGCAGCTTTCCCGGCGGGGAGACCCAGTACTTC
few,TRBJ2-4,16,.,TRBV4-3,CASSQRDSPFRDIQYF,TGCGCCAGCAGCCAACGAGACAGCCCCTTTAGGGACATTCAGTACTTC
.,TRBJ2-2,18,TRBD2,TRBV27,CASSRLAGGRIDTGELFF,TGTGCCAGCAGTCGCCTAGCGGGGGGAAGGATAGATACCGGGGAGCTGTTTTTT
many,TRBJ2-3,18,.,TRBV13,CASSLGGSWERGTDTQYF,TGTGCCAGCAGCTTAGGAGGTTCGTGGGAGAGGGGCACAGATACGCAGTATTTT
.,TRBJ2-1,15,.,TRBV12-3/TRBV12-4,CASSFKTGPYNEQFF,TGTGCCAGCAGTTTCAAGACAGGACCTTACAATGAGCAGTTCTTC
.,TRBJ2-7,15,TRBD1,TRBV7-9,CASSFSGTGVSEQYF,TGTGCCAGCAGCTTCTCCGGGACAGGGGTCAGCGAGCAGTACTTC
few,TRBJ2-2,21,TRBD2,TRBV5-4,CASSLGTSGADPVLNTGELFF,TGTGCCAGCAGCTTGGGGACTAGCGGAGCGGACCCGGTTTTGAACACCGGGGAGCTGTTTTTT
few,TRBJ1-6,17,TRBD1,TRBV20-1,CSASPGQSSSYNSPLHF,TGCAGTGCTAGCCCGGGACAGTCGAGCTCCTATAATTCACCCCTCCACTTT
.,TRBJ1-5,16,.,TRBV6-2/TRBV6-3,CASNSRQVGSNQPQHF,TGTGCCAGCAATTCTCGACAGGTCGGGAGCAATCAGCCCCAGCATTTT